This entry lists 26 T cell receptor beta chains sequenced from one sample in a study of blood T cell repertoires in COVID-19 (TCRdb year 2020). Library creation used the immunoSEQ multiplex PCR assay. TCRdb's version of the immuneACCESS table is confined to in-frame rearrangements and falls short of the full clone set. An unresolved V gene accounts for under half of the shortfall where checked; the remainder is of unknown origin. This sample has roughly 190,000 clones in its table, and roughly 84% of those were observed once. The ten top clones hold roughly 20% of the sample. The sample taken for sequencing was peripheral blood. The receptor source for this set is a human donor in a cohort sampled during active COVID-19.

This clone was seen only a few times. V and J are TRBV27 and TRBJ1-2; 7 nucleotides align to TRBD1. This CDR3 spans 13 amino acids. Germline V CDR1 and CDR2: MNHEY, SMNVEV (reference sequence). V lost 6 bases to trimming and J lost 8 bases; unmatched junction nucleotides: 9. CDR3 protein: CASRGTVALGYTF. CDR3 bases: TGTGCCAGCAGAGGGACAGTAGCATTAGGCTACACCTTC.

V gene TRBV28 combines with J gene TRBJ2-2; TRBD2 is a possible D gene (5 bases). Germline V CDR1 and CDR2: MDHEN, SYDVKM. V was shortened by 9 bases and J by 1 base, with 12 bases between the two germline ends. This CDR3 has 14 amino acids. CDR3 nucleotide sequence: TGTGCCAGTAAGAACGGGATGAACACCGGGGAGCTGTTTTTT. It encodes CASKNGMNTGELFF.

The chain employs TRBV6-6 and TRBJ2-7; TRBD1 agrees at 7 bases. CDR3 size: 13 residues. Germline V CDR1 and CDR2: MNHNY, SVGAGI (reference sequence). The J segment lost 3 bases and the V segment lost 4 bases, leaving 3 bases of the junction unmatched. The CDR3 nucleotides read TGTGCCAGCAGTTTGGGGACAGTCTACGAGCAGTACGTC. The encoded protein is CASSLGTVYEQYV.

The V call is TRBV12-3 or TRBV12-4, the J call TRBJ2-1; D is perhaps TRBD1 (5 bases). The CDR3 extends over 11 amino acids. V lost 5 bases and J lost 12, with 11 bases in between. CDR3 sequence reads: CASSLPGPQFF. Here the CDR3 DNA reads TGTGCCAGCAGTCTGCCAGGGCCGCAGTTCTTC.

The rearrangement links TRBV19 to TRBJ2-2; D is undetermined. The CDR3 contains 13 residues. Deletions cut 4 bases from V and 4 bases from J, with 7 bases between. Germline V gene lookup returns CDR1 LNHDA and CDR2 SQIVND (reference sequence). CDR3 DNA: TGTGCCAGTAGTACCTATGGCACCGGGGAGCTGTTTTTT. Protein sequence: CASSTYGTGELFF.

The chain is built from TRBV3-1 (or the pseudogene TRBV3-2) and TRBJ1-3, with D unclear. This CDR3 is 16 amino acids long. Trimming took 0 bases from V and 0 from J, leaving 9 bases between them. Germline CDR1 reads LGHDT; CDR2 reads YNNKEL (reference sequence). DNA for the CDR3: TGTGCCAGCAGCCAAGAGGACGGACTCTCTGGAAACACCATATATTTT. Translated: CASSQEDGLSGNTIYF.

The CDR3 DNA is TGTGCCAGCAGCGAGGGGGACAGAACTAATGAAAAACTGTTTTTT. Translation: CASSEGDRTNEKLFF. The chain employs TRBV9 and TRBJ1-4; 7 positions match TRBD1. Trimming at V came to 3 bases and at J to 1 base, leaving 3 bases not matched to a gene. CDR3 size: 15 residues. CDR1 is SGDLS and CDR2 is YYNGEE in the germline V gene.

This clone was recorded only once. The chain links TRBV5-1 to TRBJ2-7; D may be TRBD2 (5 bases). The V gene's germline CDR1 is SGHRS and CDR2 YFSETQ. V shed 1 base and J shed 1 base, with 12 bases lying between them. The CDR3 covers 15 residues. CDR3 loop: CASSLNAGLSYEQYF. CDR3 nucleotide sequence: TGCGCCAGCAGCTTGAACGCGGGCCTTTCCTACGAGCAGTACTTC.

The chain has TRBV11-2 and TRBJ2-3; 11 nucleotides line up with TRBD2. The CDR3 is 16 amino acids. Germline V gene lookup returns CDR1 SGHAT and CDR2 FQNNGV. V shed 6 bases and J 2 bases; nucleotides not matched to a gene: 7. CDR3 in DNA: TGTGCCAGCAGTCCATCTAGCGGGGGGTACACAGATACGCAGTATTTT. This encodes CASSPSSGGYTDTQYF.

The V call is TRBV18, the J call TRBJ2-1; 8 positions agree with TRBD1. Germline CDR1 is KGHSH and CDR2 is LQKENI. The CDR3 is 14 amino acids. Unmatched junction bases numbered 8, after V lost 6 bases and J lost 7 bases. CDR3 protein: CASSQATGDNEQFF. CDR3 nucleotide sequence: TGTGCCAGCTCCCAGGCGACAGGGGATAATGAGCAGTTCTTC.

V usage is TRBV5-1 and J usage is TRBJ2-7; 12 bases agree with TRBD2. The V segment lost 4 bases and the J segment 3 bases; nucleotides outside the gene matches: 5. This CDR3 has 15 amino acids. From germline, CDR1 is SGHRS and CDR2 YFSETQ. CDR3 in DNA: TGCGCCAGCAGCCCGGAGGGACTAGCGGGCTACGAGCAGTACTTC. It encodes CASSPEGLAGYEQYF.

The rearrangement uses TRBV11-2 and TRBJ2-1, with TRBD2 identical over 13 bases. Germline CDR1 is SGHAT and CDR2 is FQNNGV. Trimming at V came to 7 bases and at J to 6 bases, leaving 9 bases not matched to a gene. This CDR3 region has 16 residues. The CDR3 loop reads CASTRTGTSGINEQFF. CDR3 DNA sequence: TGTGCCAGCACCCGAACTGGGACTAGCGGGATCAATGAGCAGTTCTTC. The full variable domain, with the rest looked up from reference TRBV11-2 and TRBJ2-1, is EAGVAQSPRYKIIEKRQSVAFWCNPISGHATLYWYQQILGQGPKLLIQFQNNGVVDDSQLPKDRFSAERLKGVDSTLKIQPAKLEDSAVYLCASTRTGTSGINEQFFGPGTRLTVL.

This chain uses TRBV28 with TRBJ1-6; the D is unclear. Germline values: CDR1 MDHEN, CDR2 SYDVKM. The CDR3 contains 14 residues. The V and J ends lost 5 bases and 0 bases respectively, with 5 bases between them. The CDR3 DNA reads TGTGCCAGCAGTCCGAGCTCCTATAATTCACCCCTCCACTTT. Its protein is CASSPSSYNSPLHF.

The V call is TRBV5-1, the J call TRBJ2-1; D possibly corresponds to TRBD1 (6 bases). CDR1 is SGHRS, CDR2 YFSETQ, per germline. The CDR3 is made up of 16 amino acids. V was clipped by 4 bases and J by 2 bases, with 16 bases between them. The CDR3 nucleotides are TGCGCCAGCAGCACCAGCAGGGGTACCCCCTACAATGAGCAGTTCTTC. Translation: CASSTSRGTPYNEQFF. The full variable domain, rest sourced from reference TRBV5-1 and TRBJ2-1, is KAGVTQTPRYLIKTRGQQVTLSCSPISGHRSVSWYQQTPGQGLQFLFEYFSETQRNKGNFPGRFSGRQFSNSRSEMNVSTLELGDSALYLCASSTSRGTPYNEQFFGPGTRLTVL.

The chain is built from TRBV6-5 and TRBJ1-5; 7 nucleotides line up with TRBD1. The CDR3 contains 13 residues. The V gene's germline CDR1 is MNHEY and CDR2 SVGAGI. V dropped 8 bases and J dropped 4; count of bases not matched to a gene: 5. This chain's CDR3 is CASGGQLNQPQHF. In DNA form, the CDR3 reads TGTGCCAGCGGGGGACAGCTGAATCAGCCCCAGCATTTT.

The gene calls are TRBV14 and TRBJ2-2, with D possibly being TRBD1 (6 bases). The germline gives CDR1 SGHDN, CDR2 FVKESK. Trimming took 6 bases from V and 2 from J, leaving 19 bases between them. The CDR3 contains 17 residues. The CDR3 DNA reads TGTGCCAGCAGTCGGACAGCCGCACAGGTTAACACCGGGGAGCTGTTTTTT. Its translation is CASSRTAAQVNTGELFF.

The chain carries TRBV6-4 and TRBJ2-3; D might be TRBD1 (5 bases). CDR1 is MRHNA and CDR2 is SNTAGT in the germline V gene. The CDR3 runs 11 residues. Deletions cut 6 bases from V and 6 bases from J, with 7 bases between. CDR3 DNA sequence: TGTGCCAGCAGGCAGGGTGATACGCAGTATTTT. Translating gives CASRQGDTQYF.

The chain has TRBV5-1 and TRBJ2-3; D uncertain. Germline lookup yields CDR1 SGHRS and CDR2 YFSETQ. CDR3 length: 15 residues. Trimming took 1 base from V and 2 from J, leaving 11 bases between them. CDR3 coding DNA: TGCGCCAGCAGCTTGCTACAGCCCCTCACAGATACGCAGTATTTT. Its protein product is CASSLLQPLTDTQYF.

This rearrangement joins TRBV3-1 (or the pseudogene TRBV3-2) to TRBJ2-1, with a possible D match to TRBD2 (5 bases). CDR1 LGHDT and CDR2 YNNKEL come from the germline V gene (reference sequence). The CDR3 is 18 residues long. The V end lost 6 bases, the J end lost 0 bases, and 21 bases lay between the germline ends. The CDR3 reads CASRGRNGSASSYNEQFF. DNA of the CDR3: TGTGCCAGCAGGGGTAGAAATGGGAGCGCGAGCTCCTACAATGAGCAGTTCTTC.

The chain recombines TRBV5-4 with TRBJ2-2; 8 nucleotides line up with TRBD2. V dropped 7 bases and J dropped 6; count of bases not matched to a gene: 14. CDR3 length equals 16 residues. Looked up from germline, CDR1 is SGHNT and CDR2 is YYREEE (reference sequence). CDR3 residues: CASGPGSGSVPGELFF. CDR3 in DNA: TGTGCCAGCGGGCCTGGCAGCGGGAGTGTTCCCGGGGAGCTGTTTTTT.

This rearrangement joins TRBV27 to TRBJ2-2, with D perhaps matching TRBD2 (6 bases). Germline assignment: CDR1 MNHEY and CDR2 SMNVEV (reference sequence). The length of the CDR3 is 12 residues. The V gene lost 7 bases and the J gene lost 8 bases, with 11 bases spanning the gap. CDR3 in amino acids: CASKTGRGELFF. CDR3 in DNA: TGTGCCAGCAAAACTGGGAGGGGGGAGCTGTTTTTT.

This chain joins TRBV3-1 (or the pseudogene TRBV3-2) and TRBJ1-2; TRBD1 is a possible D gene (5 bases). The germline V gene has CDR1 LGHDT and CDR2 YNNKEL (reference sequence). The CDR3 contains 11 residues. V was shortened by 1 base and J by 13 bases, with 10 bases between the two germline ends. The CDR3 region has the DNA TGTGCCAGCAGCCAAGCCGGGGGAAGCACCTTC. Translating gives CASSQAGGSTF.

The chain joins TRBV5-1 to TRBJ2-2, with 10 bases fitting TRBD2. V trimming: 1 base; J trimming: 6 bases; junction bases outside the gene matches: 6. Germline V gene lookup returns CDR1 SGHRS and CDR2 YFSETQ. This CDR3 comprises 16 residues. CDR3 coding DNA: TGCGCCAGCAGCTTGAAGGCTAGCGGGAGTCCCGGGGAGCTGTTTTTT. Its protein product is CASSLKASGSPGELFF.

The V gene is TRBV20-1, the J gene TRBJ2-7; 11 bases agree with TRBD2. The germline V gene has CDR1 DFQATT and CDR2 SNEGSKA (reference sequence). The V gene end was trimmed by 3 bases and the J gene end by 1 base; junction bases not matched to a gene: 5. This CDR3 is built from 15 residues. CDR3 region: CSASKTSGVSYEQYF. In DNA form, the CDR3 reads TGCAGTGCTAGTAAGACTAGCGGGGTGTCCTACGAGCAGTACTTC.

The chain combines TRBV6-6 with TRBJ2-1; 12 bases map to TRBD2. The CDR3 contains 16 residues. The ends lost 4 bases at V and 2 bases at J; junction bases unmatched: 3. The germline gives CDR1 MNHNY, CDR2 SVGAGI (reference sequence). The CDR3 DNA reads TGTGCCAGCAGTTCCCGACTAGCGGGGGCCTACAATGAGCAGTTCTTC. Protein product: CASSSRLAGAYNEQFF.

This clone appeared a single time. The rearrangement links TRBV19 to TRBJ2-2; possible D gene TRBD2, 5 bases. V lost 3 bases and J lost 3, with 8 bases in between. Per the germline V gene, CDR1 is LNHDA and CDR2 is SQIVND (reference sequence). The CDR3 length is 14 residues. CDR3 sequence: CASSISGYTGELFF. The CDR3 region has the DNA TGTGCCAGTAGTATCAGCGGCTACACCGGGGAGCTGTTTTTT.